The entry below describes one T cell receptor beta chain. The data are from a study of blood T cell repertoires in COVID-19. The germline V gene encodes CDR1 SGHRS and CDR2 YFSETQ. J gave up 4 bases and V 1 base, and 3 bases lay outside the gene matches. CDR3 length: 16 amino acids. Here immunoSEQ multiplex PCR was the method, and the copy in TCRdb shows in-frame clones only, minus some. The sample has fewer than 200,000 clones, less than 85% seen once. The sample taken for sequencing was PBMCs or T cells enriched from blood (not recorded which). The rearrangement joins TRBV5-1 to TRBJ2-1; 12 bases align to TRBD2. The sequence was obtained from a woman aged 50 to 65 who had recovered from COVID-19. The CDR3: CASSLTGTSGYNEQFF. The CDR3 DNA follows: TGCGCCAGCAGCTTGACGGGGACTAGCGGGTACAATGAGCAGTTCTTC. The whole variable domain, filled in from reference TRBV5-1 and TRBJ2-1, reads KAGVTQTPRYLIKTRGQQVTLSCSPISGHRSVSWYQQTPGQGLQFLFEYFSETQRNKGNFPGRFSGRQFSNSRSEMNVSTLELGDSALYLCASSLTGTSGYNEQFFGPGTRLTVL.